The 30 T cell receptor beta chains given below trace back to one sample, sequenced in a study of blood T cell repertoires in COVID-19. The protocol was immunoSEQ multiplex PCR, while the TCRdb copy is restricted to in-frame clones and leaves out a portion. The data show over 300,000 clones, roughly 85% seen once. What was sequenced was PBMCs or T cells enriched from blood (not recorded which). Receptor source: a man aged 25-45 years who had recovered from COVID-19.

V is TRBV4-3 and J is TRBJ1-2, with 7 bases fitting TRBD1. V dropped 1 base and J dropped 7; count of bases not matched to a gene: 9. The CDR3 spans 15 residues. Per the germline V gene, CDR1 is LGHNA and CDR2 is YSLEER. In DNA form, the CDR3 reads TGCGCCAGCAGCCAAGGTCGGGACAGTATTAGTGGCTACACCTTC. Translation gives CASSQGRDSISGYTF.

This rearrangement joins TRBV5-1 to TRBJ1-2; unclear D gene. Trimming pared 2 bases from V and 2 bases from J, leaving 7 bases between. The CDR3 covers 13 residues. Germline lookup yields CDR1 SGHRS and CDR2 YFSETQ. CDR3 DNA: TGCGCCAGCAGCTTCAAGGAGAACTATGGCTACACCTTC. This sequence encodes CASSFKENYGYTF.

The genes are TRBV3-1 (or the pseudogene TRBV3-2) and TRBJ1-1; D gene unclear. Looked up from germline, CDR1 is LGHDT and CDR2 is YNNKEL (reference sequence). The CDR3 loop spans 14 amino acids. The germline V and J ends were trimmed by 0 bases and 8 bases, with 13 bases remaining between them. This CDR3 reads CASSQDIQVVEAFF. In DNA form, the CDR3 reads TGTGCCAGCAGCCAAGATATCCAAGTAGTCGAAGCTTTCTTT.

This clone turned up a few times. This chain uses TRBV5-4 with TRBJ2-7; D unresolved. This CDR3 is built from 13 residues. V lost 0 bases and J 0 bases, leaving 4 bases between the germline ends. The germline V gene has CDR1 SGHNT and CDR2 YYREEE (reference sequence). This CDR3 reads CASSLAVSYEQYF. The CDR3 DNA sequence: TGTGCCAGCAGCTTGGCCGTCTCCTACGAGCAGTACTTC.

This chain joins TRBV7-9 and TRBJ1-4; D is perhaps TRBD1 (5 bases). Germline CDR1 is SEHNR and CDR2 is FQNEAQ (reference sequence). The CDR3 covers 12 residues. The V and J ends lost 11 bases and 4 bases respectively, with 11 bases between them. The CDR3 region has the DNA TGTGCCTCGGGGACTCATAATGAAAAACTGTTTTTT. It encodes CASGTHNEKLFF. The full variable domain, its missing parts supplied by reference TRBV7-9 and TRBJ1-4, is DTGVSQNPRHKITKRGQNVTFRCDPISEHNRLYWYRQTLGQGPEFLTYFQNEAQLEKSRLLSDRFSAERPKGSFSTLEIQRTEQGDSAMYLCASGTHNEKLFFGSGTQLSVL.

The chain joins TRBV6-5 to TRBJ2-3; D perhaps matches TRBD2 (6 bases). Germline CDR1 and CDR2: MNHEY and SVGAGI. V lost 8 bases to trimming and J lost 3 bases, with 9 bases between them. There are 12 residues in the CDR3. The CDR3 reads CASGGATDTQYF. CDR3 sequence (DNA): TGTGCCAGCGGCGGGGCGACAGATACGCAGTATTTT.

The V and J genes are TRBV30 and TRBJ2-3; no reliable D call. This CDR3 has 15 residues. Trimming left V 0 bases short and J 1 base short, with 11 bases between. The germline gives CDR1 GTSNPN, CDR2 SVGIG (reference sequence). The DNA of the CDR3 is TGTGCCTGGAGTGTAGGCAGGTCGGGCACAGATACGCAGTATTTT. Protein: CAWSVGRSGTDTQYF. Using reference TRBV30 and TRBJ2-3 for the parts outside the CDR3, the full variable domain is SQTIHQWPATLVQPVGSPLSLECTVEGTSNPNLYWYRQAAGRGLQLLFYSVGIGQISSEVPQNLSASRPQDRQFILSSKKLLLSDSGFYLCAWSVGRSGTDTQYFGPGTRLTVL.

The chain uses TRBV30 and TRBJ1-1; D is unresolved. Germline CDR1 reads GTSNPN; CDR2 reads SVGIG (reference sequence). Between the trimmed V and J ends, which lost 3 bases and 0 bases, there was a span of 5 bases. The CDR3 has 12 residues. DNA of the CDR3: TGTGCCTGGAGCAGTGTGAACACTGAAGCTTTCTTT. This gives the protein CAWSSVNTEAFF.

J is TRBJ2-3 and V is TRBV7-3; possible D gene TRBD2, 6 bases. V lost 5 bases, J lost 1 base, and 13 bases lay in between. The CDR3 contains 15 residues. Germline values: CDR1 SGHTA, CDR2 FQGTGA. The CDR3 protein is CASSAGRVGTDTQYF. CDR3 DNA sequence: TGTGCCAGCAGCGCCGGGAGAGTCGGCACAGATACGCAGTATTTT.

In its sample, this clone was seen once. This chain links TRBV4-3 with TRBJ2-1; 7 bases align to TRBD2. Germline CDR1 LGHNA, CDR2 YSLEER. The CDR3 loop spans 16 amino acids. J lost 15 bases, V lost 0 bases, and 17 bases had no gene match. The CDR3 DNA follows: TGCGCCAGCAGCCAAGATTTGTGGACTAGTAGTTCCCGTCTGTTCTTC. It encodes CASSQDLWTSSSRLFF.

The chain employs TRBV5-4 and TRBJ2-1; 10 bases are shared with TRBD2. The trim removed 4 bases at V and 10 bases at J, leaving 8 bases unmatched. The germline V gene has CDR1 SGHNT and CDR2 YYREEE (reference sequence). The CDR3 contains 14 residues. CDR3 bases: TGTGCCAGCAGCCCAAGCGGGGGGGCCGGGGAGCAGTTCTTC. As protein: CASSPSGGAGEQFF.

In DNA, the CDR3 is TGTGCCAGCAGCCAAGTTGGGACTAGCGTGGATACGCAGTATTTT. Residues: CASSQVGTSVDTQYF. The chain joins TRBV3-1 (or the pseudogene TRBV3-2) to TRBJ2-3; 10 nucleotides agree with TRBD2. The ends lost 1 base at V and 6 bases at J; junction bases unmatched: 4. From germline, CDR1 is LGHDT and CDR2 YNNKEL (reference sequence). This CDR3 has 15 amino acids.

The chain joins TRBV24-1 to TRBJ2-7, with TRBD1 identical over 8 bases. The CDR3 covers 14 residues. Looked up from germline, CDR1 is KGHDR and CDR2 is SFDVKD. V was clipped by 5 bases and J by 3 bases; unmatched bases: 5. This CDR3 reads CATSGPGTGYEQYF. The CDR3 region has the DNA TGTGCCACCAGTGGACCCGGGACAGGCTACGAGCAGTACTTC.

This chain uses TRBV6-1 with TRBJ1-2; D uncertain. Germline assignment: CDR1 MNHNS and CDR2 SASEGT. This CDR3 spans 12 amino acids. Trimming stripped 3 bases from V and 5 bases from J, with 7 bases between. CDR3 amino acids: CASSDTRYGYTF. DNA of the CDR3: TGTGCCAGCAGTGATACCCGGTATGGCTACACCTTC.

V usage is TRBV18 and J usage is TRBJ2-7; 10 bases map to TRBD2. The germline V gene encodes CDR1 KGHSH and CDR2 LQKENI. Losses at the gene ends were 3 bases for V and 2 bases for J; bases not matched to a gene: 4. The CDR3 covers 15 residues. The CDR3 DNA sequence: TGTGCCAGCTCACCTACTAGCGGGGACACCTACGAGCAGTACTTC. It encodes CASSPTSGDTYEQYF.

This chain uses TRBV11-2 with TRBJ1-2; the D gene is possibly TRBD1 (5 bases). CDR3 length: 15 residues. V was clipped by 2 bases and J by 5 bases, with 15 bases between them. The germline gives CDR1 SGHAT, CDR2 FQNNGV. CDR3 sequence (DNA): TGTGCCAGCAGCTTAAGTCCTAAGGGGCCGTATGGCTACACCTTC. It translates to CASSLSPKGPYGYTF.

The chain combines TRBV9 with TRBJ2-3; 12 bases align to TRBD2. This CDR3 is 16 amino acids long. Germline lookup yields CDR1 SGDLS and CDR2 YYNGEE. J gave up 2 bases and V 3 bases, and 4 bases lay outside the gene matches. CDR3 region: CASSAGTSGYTDTQYF. The CDR3 DNA is TGTGCCAGCAGCGCAGGGACTAGCGGGTACACAGATACGCAGTATTTT.

The CDR3 here is CASSYGDEVDSYTF. Here the CDR3 DNA reads TGCGCCAGCAGCTACGGAGACGAAGTAGATAGCTACACCTTC. The chain couples TRBV5-1 to TRBJ1-2; D gene uncertain. Trimming took off 3 bases at V and 9 bases at J, with 18 bases between the two ends. Germline V gives CDR1 SGHRS, CDR2 YFSETQ. The CDR3 consists of 14 residues.

The chain is built from TRBV19 and TRBJ1-1; the match to TRBD1 covers 7 bases. Trimming took 3 bases from V and 0 from J; bases not matched to a gene: 7. CDR3 length: 16 residues. The V gene's germline CDR1 is LNHDA and CDR2 SQIVND (reference sequence). CDR3 loop: CASSMETGTMNTEAFF. CDR3 DNA sequence: TGTGCCAGTAGTATGGAGACAGGGACGATGAACACTGAAGCTTTCTTT.

The chain has TRBV6-5 and TRBJ1-2; TRBD1 aligns across 8 bases. The CDR3 totals 14 residues. Germline V lookup: CDR1 MNHEY, CDR2 SVGAGI. V lost 2 bases, J lost 7 bases, and 6 bases stayed unmatched. In DNA form, the CDR3 reads TGTGCCAGCAGTTACGCGACAGGGGAGAGTGGCTACACCTTC. Its translation is CASSYATGESGYTF.

The V and J genes are TRBV11-1 and TRBJ2-1; 11 bases match TRBD2. Looked up from germline, CDR1 is SGHAT and CDR2 is FQDESV (reference sequence). CDR3 length: 16 residues. V gave up 0 bases and J gave up 7 bases; unmatched junction bases: 5. The CDR3 DNA reads as TGTGCCAGCAGCTTAGCGGTGGCTAGCGGGGGGAATGAGCAGTTCTTC. Translation gives CASSLAVASGGNEQFF.

This clone was observed a single time. This chain uses TRBV6-2 or TRBV6-3 with TRBJ2-1; 10 positions agree with TRBD2. CDR3 length: 15 amino acids. Trimming at V came to 4 bases and at J to 5 bases, leaving 5 bases not matched to a gene. CDR1 and CDR2 from the germline V gene are MNHEY and SVGEGT. The CDR3 here is CASSSWTSGDNEQFF. CDR3 DNA sequence: TGTGCCAGCAGTTCTTGGACTAGCGGCGACAATGAGCAGTTCTTC.

The V call is TRBV5-1, the J call TRBJ1-1; unclear D gene. The length of the CDR3 is 13 residues. The germline V gene has CDR1 SGHRS and CDR2 YFSETQ. V dropped 0 bases and J dropped 6 bases, with 9 bases sitting between them. As DNA, the CDR3 is TGCGCCAGCAGCTTGGGTACGAGGGCTGAAGCTTTCTTT. Translated, it gives CASSLGTRAEAFF.

The chain recombines TRBV27 with TRBJ1-2; possible D gene TRBD1, 6 bases. CDR1 is MNHEY, CDR2 SMNVEV, per germline (reference sequence). Trimming took 10 bases from V and 0 from J, leaving 15 bases between them. CDR3 length: 14 residues. The CDR3 loop is CATRKGGTNYGYTF. CDR3 nucleotides: TGTGCCACCAGGAAGGGGGGGACTAACTATGGCTACACCTTC.

This chain uses TRBV7-3 with TRBJ2-2; weak D call: TRBD2 (5 bases). Germline CDR1 reads SGHTA; CDR2 reads FQGTGA. V lost 2 bases and J lost 6, with 7 bases in between. The CDR3 is made up of 13 amino acids. The chain's CDR3 is CASSLSSPGELFF. For the CDR3, the DNA is TGTGCCAGCAGCTTATCTAGCCCCGGGGAGCTGTTTTTT.

This clone was detected only a few times. This chain uses TRBV5-4 with TRBJ2-1; 9 bases line up with TRBD2. This CDR3 spans 16 amino acids. The germline V gene has CDR1 SGHNT and CDR2 YYREEE (reference sequence). V was clipped by 5 bases and J by 10 bases; unmatched bases: 16. Here the CDR3 reads CASSTPGTSQGKEQFF. In DNA form, the CDR3 reads TGTGCCAGCAGTACTCCCGGGACTAGCCAGGGGAAAGAGCAGTTCTTC.

The gene calls are TRBV5-6 and TRBJ1-3; D uncertain. There are 14 residues in the CDR3. Germline V gene lookup returns CDR1 SGHDT and CDR2 YYEEEE. Trimming removed 0 bases from V and 2 bases from J, with 6 bases in between. The CDR3 protein is CASSLASPGNTIYF. DNA of the CDR3: TGTGCCAGCAGCTTGGCCTCCCCTGGAAACACCATATATTTT. Supplemented by reference TRBV5-6 and TRBJ1-3, the full variable domain reads DAGVTQSPTHLIKTRGQQVTLRCSPKSGHDTVSWYQQALGQGPQFIFQYYEEEERQRGNFPDRFSGHQFPNYSSELNVNALLLGDSALYLCASSLASPGNTIYFGEGSWLTVV.

The chain recombines TRBV5-5 with TRBJ2-1; 10 nucleotides align to TRBD1. V lost 3 bases and J lost 1; bases outside the gene matches: 1. The CDR3 length is 15 residues. Germline-derived CDR1 and CDR2 are SGHKS and YYEKEE (reference sequence). The CDR3 nucleotides read TGTGCCAGCAGCTCGGGACAGGGGTCCTACAATGAGCAGTTCTTC. Translation gives CASSSGQGSYNEQFF.

This clone was seen a handful of times. The rearrangement links TRBV5-1 to TRBJ2-2, with TRBD2 as a possible D gene (5 bases). Germline values: CDR1 SGHRS, CDR2 YFSETQ. V gave up 0 bases and J gave up 4 bases, with 13 bases separating them. This CDR3 comprises 16 residues. The CDR3 loop reads CASSLAGLPGTGELFF. The CDR3 DNA is TGCGCCAGCAGCTTGGCGGGGTTGCCGGGCACCGGGGAGCTGTTTTTT.

CDR3 region: CASSFRGRGTDTQYF. In nucleotides, the CDR3 is TGTGCCAGCAGCTTCCGGGGGAGGGGCACAGATACGCAGTATTTT. The chain joins TRBV7-2 to TRBJ2-3; 7 bases line up with TRBD2. Germline V lookup: CDR1 SGHTA, CDR2 FQGNSA. CDR3 size: 15 residues. V lost 3 bases to trimming and J lost 1 base; unmatched junction nucleotides: 4.